This record covers a single T cell receptor beta chain. No antigen is known for it. There are no base qualities to consult, and no much larger clone falls within one base. This sample was taken from a study (dated by TCRdb to between 2014 and 2017). Turning to the overall study: Whether tumor-infiltrating Tregs in breast cancer are recruited from blood Tregs or converted in situ from other CD4+ T cell subsets was tested. Results and caveats for the whole study, not just this receptor: Tumor memory CD4+ T cell TCR gene usage clustered with blood and lymph node memory CD4+ cells and lymph node naive CD4+ cells. The greatest overlap of tumor-infiltrating Treg TCR alpha and beta sequences was with tumor naive CD4+ T cells, followed next by blood naive CD4+ T cells. The validation in the larger cohort was limited to a single TCR beta V-J rearrangement instead of whole repertoires.

Trimming at the junction amounts to 1 base on V and 7 bases on J, and the germline ends lie 11 bases apart. The germline V gene encodes CDR1 SGHRS and CDR2 YFSETQ. From its cysteine to its phenylalanine, the CDR3 spans 13 amino acids. The retained sequence is limited to the CDR3, 39 bases, with the frame set at the first base. Cells that were CD4+CD25+CD127-/low were the ones isolated as Tregs. Tregs, naive and memory CD4+ T cells from tumor, blood and ipsilateral draining lymph nodes of a few breast cancer patients underwent full-length TCR alpha and beta sequencing. Tumor tissue and lymph nodes obtained from ipsilateral axillary dissection were perfused with PBS, minced and then digested with collagenase I and hyaluronidase. A purity exceeding 90% was confirmed by FACS for the sorted cell populations. Full-length TCR variable regions were amplified by 5' RACE PCR with constant-region reverse primers, and semi-nested PCR with Nested Universal Primer A was subsequently performed. The ReliaPrep RNA Cell Miniprep System was used to extract total RNA, which was then reverse transcribed into 5'RACE-ready cDNA with the SMARTer RACE 5'/3' Kit. Multiplex adaptors were used to barcode the full-length TCR alpha and beta libraries, which were then sequenced on an Illumina MiSeq. From the authors' description of their analysis: For each of nine subset-tissue groups, sequencing data from the five patients were pooled, and the groups were compared by unsupervised clustering of TCR gene usage. The Morisita-Horn index, with shared sequences weighted by their contribution to each repertoire, was used to calculate repertoire similarity. Starting from the raw public reads, TCRdb applied fastp trimming at Q25, assembled clones with MiXCR and retained in-frame beta chains. Rows are unified per CDR3 protein, each entry keeping the most common DNA and genes. TCRdb's processing, not the authors', yielded these V and J calls. The table for this sample lists 7,000 or so distinct CDR3 sequences; roughly 73% of them were counted only once. About 5% of the sample goes to the ten largest clones.

This receptor chain uses TRBV5-1 and TRBJ1-1; too little of a D gene remains to name it. The sample comprised tumor-infiltrating Tregs sorted from the breast tumor. The TCR originated in a female donor with breast cancer. The CDR3 has the sequence CASSLQGINEAFF. The nucleotides are TGCGCCAGCAGCTTGCAAGGTATTAATGAAGCTTTCTTT.